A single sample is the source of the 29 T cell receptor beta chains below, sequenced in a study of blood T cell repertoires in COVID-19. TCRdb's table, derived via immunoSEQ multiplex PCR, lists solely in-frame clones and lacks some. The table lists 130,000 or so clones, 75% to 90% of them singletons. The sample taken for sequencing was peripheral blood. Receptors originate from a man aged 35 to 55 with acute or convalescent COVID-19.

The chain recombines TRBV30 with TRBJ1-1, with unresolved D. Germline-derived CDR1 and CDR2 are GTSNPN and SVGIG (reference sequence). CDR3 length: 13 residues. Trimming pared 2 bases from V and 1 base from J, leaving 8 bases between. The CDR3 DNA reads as TGTGCCTGGAGTACCGCGGGGAACACTGAAGCTTTCTTT. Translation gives CAWSTAGNTEAFF.

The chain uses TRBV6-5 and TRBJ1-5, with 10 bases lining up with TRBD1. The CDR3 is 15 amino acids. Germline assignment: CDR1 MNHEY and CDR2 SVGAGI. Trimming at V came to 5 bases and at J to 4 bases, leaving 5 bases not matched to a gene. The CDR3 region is CASSHRDRGNQPQHF. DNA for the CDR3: TGTGCCAGCAGTCACCGGGACAGGGGTAATCAGCCCCAGCATTTT.

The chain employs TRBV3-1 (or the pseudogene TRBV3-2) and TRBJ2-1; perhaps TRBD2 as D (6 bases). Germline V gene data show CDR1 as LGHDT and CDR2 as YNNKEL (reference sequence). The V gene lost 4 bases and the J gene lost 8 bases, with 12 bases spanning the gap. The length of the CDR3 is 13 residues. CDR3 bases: TGTGCCAGCAGCCGAAGACTAGGCTATGAGCAGTTCTTC. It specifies CASSRRLGYEQFF.

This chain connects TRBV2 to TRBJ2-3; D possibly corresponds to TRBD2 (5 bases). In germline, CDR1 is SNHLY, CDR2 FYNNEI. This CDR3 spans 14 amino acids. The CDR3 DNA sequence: TGTGCTAAACCGAGCCGGGAAAATACAGATACGCAGTATTTT. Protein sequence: CAKPSRENTDTQYF.

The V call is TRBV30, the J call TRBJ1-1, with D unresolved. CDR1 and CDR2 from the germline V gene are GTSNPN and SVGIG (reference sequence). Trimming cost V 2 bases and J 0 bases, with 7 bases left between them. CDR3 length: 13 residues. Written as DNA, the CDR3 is TGTGCCTGGAGTCCGGGGTTGAACACTGAAGCTTTCTTT. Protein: CAWSPGLNTEAFF.

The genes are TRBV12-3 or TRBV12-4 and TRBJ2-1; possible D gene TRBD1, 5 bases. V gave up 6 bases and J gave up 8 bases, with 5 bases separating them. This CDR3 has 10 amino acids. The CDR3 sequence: CASRGHEQFF. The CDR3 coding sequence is TGTGCCAGCAGGGGGCATGAGCAGTTCTTC.

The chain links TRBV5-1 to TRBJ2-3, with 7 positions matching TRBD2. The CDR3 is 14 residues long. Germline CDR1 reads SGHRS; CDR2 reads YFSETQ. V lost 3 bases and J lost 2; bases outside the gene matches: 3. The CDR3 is CASSSSGSTDTQYF. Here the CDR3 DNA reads TGCGCCAGCAGCTCTAGCGGATCCACAGATACGCAGTATTTT.

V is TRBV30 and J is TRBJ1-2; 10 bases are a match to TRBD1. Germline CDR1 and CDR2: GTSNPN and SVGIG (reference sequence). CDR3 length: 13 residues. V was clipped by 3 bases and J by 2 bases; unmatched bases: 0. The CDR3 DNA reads TGTGCCTGGAGGACAGGGGGCAACTATGGCTACACCTTC. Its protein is CAWRTGGNYGYTF.

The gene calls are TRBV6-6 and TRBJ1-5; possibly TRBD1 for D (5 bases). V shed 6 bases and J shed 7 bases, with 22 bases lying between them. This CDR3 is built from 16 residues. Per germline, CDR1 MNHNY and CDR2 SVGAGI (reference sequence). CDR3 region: CASSYSAGGGGQPQHF. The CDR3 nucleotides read TGTGCCAGCAGCTATTCCGCGGGGGGAGGTGGGCAGCCCCAGCATTTT.

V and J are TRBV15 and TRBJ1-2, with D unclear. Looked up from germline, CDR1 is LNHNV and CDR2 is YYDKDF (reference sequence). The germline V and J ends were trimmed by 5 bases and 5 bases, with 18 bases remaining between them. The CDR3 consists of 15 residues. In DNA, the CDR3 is TGTGCCACCAGCTACCCCGTCGGGGTTTCGTATGGCTACACCTTC. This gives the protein CATSYPVGVSYGYTF.

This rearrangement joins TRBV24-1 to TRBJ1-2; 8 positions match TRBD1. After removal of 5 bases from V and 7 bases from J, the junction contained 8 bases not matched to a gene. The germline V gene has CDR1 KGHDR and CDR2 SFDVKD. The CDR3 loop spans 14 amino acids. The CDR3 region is CATSAGTGGGGYTF. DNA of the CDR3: TGTGCCACCAGTGCCGGGACAGGAGGGGGTGGCTACACCTTC.

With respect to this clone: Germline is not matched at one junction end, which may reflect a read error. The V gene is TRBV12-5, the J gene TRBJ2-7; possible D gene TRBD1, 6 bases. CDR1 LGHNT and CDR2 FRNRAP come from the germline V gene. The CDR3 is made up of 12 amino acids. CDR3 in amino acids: CASGLTQQGTDF. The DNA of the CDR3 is TGTGCTAGTGGTTTGACTCAACAGGGCACGGACTTC.

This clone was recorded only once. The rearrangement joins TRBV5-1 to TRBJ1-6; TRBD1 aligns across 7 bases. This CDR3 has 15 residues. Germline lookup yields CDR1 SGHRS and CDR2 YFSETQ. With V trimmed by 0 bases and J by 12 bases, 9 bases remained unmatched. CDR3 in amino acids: CASSLVGDSPEPLHF. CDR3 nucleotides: TGCGCCAGCAGCTTGGTAGGGGACAGCCCAGAACCCCTCCACTTT.

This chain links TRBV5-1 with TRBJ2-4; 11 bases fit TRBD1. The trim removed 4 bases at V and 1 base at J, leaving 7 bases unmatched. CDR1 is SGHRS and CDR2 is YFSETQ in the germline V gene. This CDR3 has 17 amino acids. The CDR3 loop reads CASSPPGQGVAKNIQYF. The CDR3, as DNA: TGCGCCAGCAGCCCCCCGGGACAGGGGGTGGCCAAAAACATTCAGTACTTC. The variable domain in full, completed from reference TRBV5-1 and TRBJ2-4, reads KAGVTQTPRYLIKTRGQQVTLSCSPISGHRSVSWYQQTPGQGLQFLFEYFSETQRNKGNFPGRFSGRQFSNSRSEMNVSTLELGDSALYLCASSPPGQGVAKNIQYFGAGTRLSVL.

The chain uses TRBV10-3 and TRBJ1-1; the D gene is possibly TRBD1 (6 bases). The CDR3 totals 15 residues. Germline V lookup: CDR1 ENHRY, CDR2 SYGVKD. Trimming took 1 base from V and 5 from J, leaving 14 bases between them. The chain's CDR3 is CAISEYRQDATEAFF. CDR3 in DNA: TGTGCCATCAGTGAGTACAGACAGGACGCGACTGAAGCTTTCTTT.

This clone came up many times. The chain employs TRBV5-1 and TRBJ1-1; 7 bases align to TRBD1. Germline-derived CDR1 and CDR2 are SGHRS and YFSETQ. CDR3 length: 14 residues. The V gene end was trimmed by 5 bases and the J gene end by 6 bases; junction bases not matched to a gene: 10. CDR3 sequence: CASSSQTGTSEAFF. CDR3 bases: TGCGCCAGCAGTTCGCAGACAGGGACCTCTGAAGCTTTCTTT. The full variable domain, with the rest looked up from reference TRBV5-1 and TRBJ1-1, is KAGVTQTPRYLIKTRGQQVTLSCSPISGHRSVSWYQQTPGQGLQFLFEYFSETQRNKGNFPGRFSGRQFSNSRSEMNVSTLELGDSALYLCASSSQTGTSEAFFGQGTRLTVV.

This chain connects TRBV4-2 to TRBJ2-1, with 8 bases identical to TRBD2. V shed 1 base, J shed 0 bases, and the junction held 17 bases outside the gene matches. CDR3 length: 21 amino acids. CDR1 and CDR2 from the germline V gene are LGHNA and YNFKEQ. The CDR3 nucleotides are TGTGCCAGCAGCCAAGTCTTTTACGCGGGAGGCCTCTCTAGCTCCTACAATGAGCAGTTCTTC. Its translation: CASSQVFYAGGLSSSYNEQFF.

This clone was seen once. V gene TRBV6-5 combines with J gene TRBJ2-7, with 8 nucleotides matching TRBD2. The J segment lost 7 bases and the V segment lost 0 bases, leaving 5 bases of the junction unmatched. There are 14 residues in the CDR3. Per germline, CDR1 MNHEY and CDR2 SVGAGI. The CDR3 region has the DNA TGTGCCAGCAGTTACTCGGCGGGAGGCAGGGAGCAGTACTTC. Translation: CASSYSAGGREQYF.

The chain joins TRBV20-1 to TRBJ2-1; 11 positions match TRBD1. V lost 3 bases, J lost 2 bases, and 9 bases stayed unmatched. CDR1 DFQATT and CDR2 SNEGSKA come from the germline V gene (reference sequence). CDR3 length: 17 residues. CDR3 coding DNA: TGCAGTGCTAGTCTAGGGACAGGGGGGGTTACCTACAATGAGCAGTTCTTC. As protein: CSASLGTGGVTYNEQFF.

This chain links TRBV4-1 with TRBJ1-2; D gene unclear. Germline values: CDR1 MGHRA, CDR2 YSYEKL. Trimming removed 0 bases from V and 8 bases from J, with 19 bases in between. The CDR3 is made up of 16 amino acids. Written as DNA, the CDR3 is TGCGCCAGCAGCCAAGAGACAACCACTCCCGGAGGGGGCTACACCTTC. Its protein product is CASSQETTTPGGGYTF.

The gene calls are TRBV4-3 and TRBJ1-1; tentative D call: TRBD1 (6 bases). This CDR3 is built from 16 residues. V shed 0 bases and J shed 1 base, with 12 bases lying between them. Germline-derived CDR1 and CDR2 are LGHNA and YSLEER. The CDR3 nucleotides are TGCGCCAGCAGCCAAGAAGGGGGGAGGGGGAACACTGAAGCTTTCTTT. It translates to CASSQEGGRGNTEAFF.

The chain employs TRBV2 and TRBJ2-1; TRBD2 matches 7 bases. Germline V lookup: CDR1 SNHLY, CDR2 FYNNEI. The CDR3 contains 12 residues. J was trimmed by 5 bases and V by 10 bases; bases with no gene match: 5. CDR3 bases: TGTGCCAACCTTCTAGCGGACAATGAGCAGTTCTTC. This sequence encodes CANLLADNEQFF.

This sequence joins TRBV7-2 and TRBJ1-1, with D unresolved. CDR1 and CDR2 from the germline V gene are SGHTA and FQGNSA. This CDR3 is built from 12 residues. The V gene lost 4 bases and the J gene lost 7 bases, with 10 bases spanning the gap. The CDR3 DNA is TGTGCCAGCAGCTACTCAAAAGATGAAGCTTTCTTT. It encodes CASSYSKDEAFF.

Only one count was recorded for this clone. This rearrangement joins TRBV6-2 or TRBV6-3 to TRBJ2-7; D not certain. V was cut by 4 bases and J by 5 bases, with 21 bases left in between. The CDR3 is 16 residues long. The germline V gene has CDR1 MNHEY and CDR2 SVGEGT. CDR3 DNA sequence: TGTGCCAGCAGTTCAAATTCAGGTTATCGCGTGGACGAGCAGTACTTC. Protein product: CASSSNSGYRVDEQYF.

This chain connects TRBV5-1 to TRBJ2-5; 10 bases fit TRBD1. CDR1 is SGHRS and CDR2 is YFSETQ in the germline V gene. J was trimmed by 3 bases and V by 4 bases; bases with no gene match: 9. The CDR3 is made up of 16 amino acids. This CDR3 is CASSLTRQGAKETQYF. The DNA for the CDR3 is TGCGCCAGCAGCCTTACTCGACAGGGGGCGAAAGAGACCCAGTACTTC.

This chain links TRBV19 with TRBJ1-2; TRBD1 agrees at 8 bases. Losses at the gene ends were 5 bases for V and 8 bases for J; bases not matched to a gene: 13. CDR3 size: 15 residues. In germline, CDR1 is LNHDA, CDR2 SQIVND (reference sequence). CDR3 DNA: TGTGCCAGTAGTTTCTACCCCGGGACAGGCTTCGGCTACACCTTC. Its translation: CASSFYPGTGFGYTF.

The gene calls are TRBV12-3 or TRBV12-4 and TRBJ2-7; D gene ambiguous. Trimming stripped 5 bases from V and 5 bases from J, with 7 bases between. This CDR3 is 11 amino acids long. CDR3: CASSRVDEQYF. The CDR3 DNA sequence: TGTGCCAGCAGTCGCGTTGACGAGCAGTACTTC.

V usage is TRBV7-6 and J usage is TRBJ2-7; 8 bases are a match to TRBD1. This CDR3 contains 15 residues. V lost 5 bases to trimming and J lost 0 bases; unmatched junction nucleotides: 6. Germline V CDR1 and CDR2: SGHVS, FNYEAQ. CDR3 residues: CASSAPGTGSYEQYF. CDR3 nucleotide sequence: TGTGCCAGCAGCGCCCCCGGGACAGGCTCCTACGAGCAGTACTTC.

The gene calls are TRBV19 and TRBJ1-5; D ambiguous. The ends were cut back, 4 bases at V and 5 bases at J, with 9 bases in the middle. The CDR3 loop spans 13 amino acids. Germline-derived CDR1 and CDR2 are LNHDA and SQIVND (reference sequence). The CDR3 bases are TGTGCCAGTAGTACCACTTCGGATCAGCCCCAGCATTTT. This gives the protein CASSTTSDQPQHF.